Below, 29 T cell receptor beta chains from the same sample are listed, as sequenced in a study of T cell repertoires in cytomegalovirus infection. For these receptors, no antigen is known. TCRdb fed the reads into MiXCR, producing one record per CDR3 protein. Here the sample spans around 78,000 distinct CDR3 sequences, about 40% being singletons. Sequences were derived from CD8+ T cells from cultured PBMCs, sampled from culture after CMV antigen stimulation. Every receptor here comes from a human donor in good health (CMV status not recorded). Some clones in this sample may be carry-over from other donors' samples.

This clonotype was seen once. The genes are TRBV4-1 and TRBJ1-2; tentative D call: TRBD1 (6 bases). Germline assignment: CDR1 MGHRA and CDR2 YSYEKL. V lost 1 base and J lost 8, with 20 bases in between. The CDR3 is made up of 16 amino acids. The CDR3 DNA reads as TGCGCCAGCAGCCAAGTGTTAGGGGGAAAAGGGTACGGCTACACCTTC. It is translated as CASSQVLGGKGYGYTF.

In this sample, this clonotype turned up a few times. The chain recombines TRBV7-6 with TRBJ2-1; possibly TRBD1 or TRBD2 for D (5 bases each). The length of the CDR3 is 13 residues. Per the germline V gene, CDR1 is SGHVS and CDR2 is FNYEAQ. The germline V and J ends were trimmed by 5 bases and 4 bases, with 9 bases remaining between them. The CDR3 DNA follows: TGTGCCAGCAGCGGGACCGAGTACAATGAGCAGTTCTTC. Translating it yields CASSGTEYNEQFF. The full variable domain, with the rest looked up from reference TRBV7-6 and TRBJ2-1, is GAGVSQSPRYKVTKRGQDVALRCDPISGHVSLYWYRQALGQGPEFLTYFNYEAQQDKSGLPNDRFSAERPEGSISTLTIQRTEQRDSAMYRCASSGTEYNEQFFGPGTRLTVL.

This clonotype was detected many times. The chain uses TRBV12-3 or TRBV12-4 and TRBJ1-5; 7 positions agree with TRBD1. V shed 5 bases and J 7 bases; nucleotides not matched to a gene: 11. This CDR3 is 15 amino acids long. The CDR3 nucleotides are TGTGCCAGCAGTACAGGCTGGGACAGCAGACAGCCCCAGCATTTT. This translates into CASSTGWDSRQPQHF.

The chain uses TRBV5-1 and TRBJ2-5; weak D call: TRBD2 (7 bases). The CDR3 is 16 residues long. Trimming pared 4 bases from V and 3 bases from J, leaving 19 bases between. Germline V lookup: CDR1 SGHRS, CDR2 YFSETQ. CDR3 region: CASSANFAGAKETQYF. The CDR3 DNA reads as TGCGCCAGCAGCGCCAATTTCGCGGGGGCCAAAGAGACCCAGTACTTC.

This clonotype has more than one count but fewer than ten. This chain joins TRBV7-2 and TRBJ1-2; TRBD1 matches 7 bases. CDR3 length equals 17 residues. V gave up 4 bases and J gave up 4 bases; unmatched junction bases: 15. CDR1 is SGHTA, CDR2 FQGNSA, per germline. The CDR3 protein is CASSYVTVQGDGYGYTF. DNA for the CDR3: TGTGCCAGCAGCTACGTCACAGTCCAGGGGGATGGCTATGGCTACACCTTC.

The chain is built from TRBV19 and TRBJ2-1; TRBD2 matches 11 bases. CDR1 is LNHDA and CDR2 is SQIVND in the germline V gene (reference sequence). The CDR3 covers 16 residues. With 2 bases clipped from V and 2 bases from J, the junction kept 2 bases outside the gene matches. The CDR3 region has the DNA TGTGCCAGTAGTATACTAGCGGGGGGCACCTACAATGAGCAGTTCTTC. It codes for CASSILAGGTYNEQFF.

This clonotype has more than one count but fewer than ten. This chain joins TRBV7-6 and TRBJ2-1; 9 positions agree with TRBD1. CDR3 length: 16 residues. V lost 5 bases to trimming and J lost 7 bases; unmatched junction nucleotides: 12. Germline loops: CDR1 SGHVS, CDR2 FNYEAQ. As DNA, the CDR3 is TGTGCCAGCAGCGGCCACCGGGACAGGGTTAGTAATGAGCAGTTCTTC. Translation gives CASSGHRDRVSNEQFF.

This clonotype was counted a single time. The rearrangement joins TRBV4-3 to TRBJ2-7; TRBD1 might be the D (6 bases). The CDR3 is 15 residues long. From germline, CDR1 is LGHNA and CDR2 YSLEER. Trimming took off 5 bases at V and 0 bases at J, with 14 bases between the two ends. CDR3 bases: TGCGCCAGCAGCAGTGACAGGTGGAGCTCCTACGAGCAGTACTTC. Encoded protein: CASSSDRWSSYEQYF.

The CDR3 region has the DNA TGTGCCAGCGCAGGGGGCCGCAATCAGCCCCAGCATTTT. Amino acids: CASAGGRNQPQHF. The chain joins TRBV2 to TRBJ1-5, with 8 nucleotides matching TRBD1. The germline CDR1 and CDR2 sequences are SNHLY and FYNNEI. J was trimmed by 2 bases and V by 8 bases; bases with no gene match: 2. This CDR3 is 13 amino acids long.

This clonotype has only a few counts. The V call is TRBV4-1, the J call TRBJ2-1; 12 nucleotides match TRBD2. This CDR3 has 15 residues. The J segment lost 8 bases and the V segment lost 5 bases, leaving 7 bases of the junction unmatched. Looked up from germline, CDR1 is MGHRA and CDR2 is YSYEKL. CDR3 amino acids: CASSYGLAGTDEQFF. The CDR3 DNA reads as TGCGCCAGCAGCTACGGACTAGCGGGGACCGATGAGCAGTTCTTC.

V usage is TRBV4-2 and J usage is TRBJ2-3; D remains ambiguous. This CDR3 has 13 residues. V gave up 1 base and J gave up 11 bases, with 13 bases separating them. Germline V gives CDR1 LGHNA, CDR2 YNFKEQ. The CDR3 loop is CASSQGSMREQYF. The CDR3 DNA sequence: TGTGCCAGCAGCCAAGGGTCCATGCGCGAGCAGTATTTT.

V gene TRBV6-6 combines with J gene TRBJ2-1; D remains unclear. CDR1 and CDR2 from the germline V gene are MNHNY and SVGAGI (reference sequence). CDR3 length: 14 residues. Trimming took 2 bases from V and 4 from J, leaving 9 bases between them. CDR3 region: CASSYEGLYNEQFF. CDR3 nucleotides: TGTGCCAGCAGTTACGAAGGGCTATACAATGAGCAGTTCTTC.

This chain joins TRBV11-2 and TRBJ1-6; 7 bases match TRBD1. The CDR3 is made up of 15 amino acids. J was trimmed by 3 bases and V by 5 bases; bases with no gene match: 4. CDR1 and CDR2 from the germline V gene are SGHAT and FQNNGV. CDR3 in DNA: TGTGCCAGCAGCCACGGACAGGTCTATAATTCACCCCTCCACTTT. Its protein product is CASSHGQVYNSPLHF.

The chain has TRBV7-2 and TRBJ2-5, with 9 nucleotides matching TRBD1. The CDR3 consists of 16 residues. The ends lost 3 bases at V and 0 bases at J; junction bases unmatched: 5. Germline V CDR1 and CDR2: SGHTA, FQGNSA. Here the CDR3 reads CASSLRDRAYQETQYF. For the CDR3, the DNA is TGTGCCAGCAGCTTGAGGGACAGGGCGTACCAAGAGACCCAGTACTTC.

This clonotype was seen more than once but under ten times. V and J are TRBV7-9 and TRBJ2-1; D ambiguous. The germline V gene encodes CDR1 SEHNR and CDR2 FQNEAQ (reference sequence). Trimming stripped 1 base from V and 4 bases from J, with 5 bases between. This CDR3 contains 13 residues. The CDR3 nucleotides read TGTGCCAGCAGCTTAGGGGAATACAATGAGCAGTTCTTC. Amino acid sequence: CASSLGEYNEQFF.

This clonotype has only a few counts. This chain uses TRBV7-9 with TRBJ2-1; 8 positions agree with TRBD1. This CDR3 has 15 residues. The junction had 13 bases not matched to a gene; V was cut back by 5 bases and J by 10 bases. CDR1 is SEHNR, CDR2 FQNEAQ, per germline (reference sequence). The CDR3 sequence: CASSAGQGLINEQFF. DNA of the CDR3: TGTGCCAGCAGCGCCGGACAGGGATTAATAAACGAGCAGTTCTTC.

This sequence joins TRBV7-9 and TRBJ2-3; possibly TRBD1 or TRBD2 for D (5 bases each). The CDR3 is 16 amino acids. Trimming cost V 5 bases and J 0 bases, with 15 bases left between them. Germline V CDR1 and CDR2: SEHNR, FQNEAQ (reference sequence). CDR3 in amino acids: CASSDQEDKSTDTQYF. For the CDR3, the DNA is TGTGCCAGCAGCGACCAGGAGGACAAAAGCACAGATACGCAGTATTTT.

The chain recombines TRBV19 with TRBJ2-1; TRBD1 or TRBD2 may be the D gene (5 bases each). CDR3 length equals 15 residues. Trimming took 3 bases from V and 2 from J, leaving 11 bases between them. Germline CDR1 is LNHDA and CDR2 is SQIVND (reference sequence). CDR3 DNA sequence: TGTGCCAGTAGTATTGGGGGAGCCACCTACAATGAGCAGTTCTTC. Translation: CASSIGGATYNEQFF. Complete variable domain (other parts from reference TRBV19 and TRBJ2-1): DGGITQSPKYLFRKEGQNVTLSCEQNLNHDAMYWYRQDPGQGLRLIYYSQIVNDFQKGDIAEGYSVSREKKESFPLTVTSAQKNPTAFYLCASSIGGATYNEQFFGPGTRLTVL.

The chain links TRBV7-2 to TRBJ2-1; 11 nucleotides align to TRBD2. With V trimmed by 3 bases and J by 6 bases, 4 bases remained unmatched. The CDR3 is made up of 15 amino acids. Germline values: CDR1 SGHTA, CDR2 FQGNSA. CDR3 region: CASSFSGGALNEQFF. Written as DNA, the CDR3 is TGTGCCAGCAGCTTTAGCGGGGGGGCCCTCAATGAGCAGTTCTTC.

The genes are TRBV6-2 or TRBV6-3 and TRBJ2-7; D assignment may be TRBD1 or TRBD2 (5 bases each). Deletions cut 2 bases from V and 11 bases from J, with 13 bases between. From germline, CDR1 is MNHEY and CDR2 SVGEGT. The CDR3 consists of 12 residues. The CDR3 reads CASSYDPGREYF. As DNA, the CDR3 is TGTGCCAGCAGTTACGACCCGGGACGGGAGTACTTC.

The rearrangement links TRBV19 to TRBJ2-5; D unclear. CDR1 and CDR2 from the germline V gene are LNHDA and SQIVND (reference sequence). V lost 3 bases and J lost 5, with 10 bases in between. The CDR3 covers 13 residues. The CDR3 region is CASSIWLTETQYF. CDR3 nucleotides: TGTGCCAGTAGTATTTGGCTGACGGAGACCCAGTACTTC.

There are many counts of this clonotype. V is TRBV7-2 and J is TRBJ1-5; possible D gene TRBD1, 6 bases. The CDR3 spans 18 residues. CDR1 and CDR2 from the germline V gene are SGHTA and FQGNSA. The ends were cut back, 4 bases at V and 6 bases at J, with 25 bases in the middle. CDR3 sequence: CASSWNLGIEGVLQPQHF. CDR3 coding DNA: TGTGCCAGCAGCTGGAATCTGGGGATTGAGGGGGTCCTTCAGCCCCAGCATTTT. Combining the CDR3 with reference TRBV7-2 and TRBJ1-5 gives the whole variable domain GAGVSQSPSNKVTEKGKDVELRCDPISGHTALYWYRQSLGQGLEFLIYFQGNSAPDKSGLPSDRFSAERTGGSVSTLTIQRTQQEDSAVYLCASSWNLGIEGVLQPQHFGDGTRLSIL.

Here the CDR3 reads CASSVEVGLNTEAFF. CDR3 bases: TGTGCCAGCAGCGTAGAAGTAGGGTTGAACACTGAAGCTTTCTTT. The gene calls are TRBV9 and TRBJ1-1, with no clear D. Germline V gives CDR1 SGDLS, CDR2 YYNGEE. The CDR3 is 15 residues long. V was pared by 0 bases and J by 0 bases, with 9 bases between.

For this clonotype: This sequence may be a read error, since a much larger clone differs from it by one base. The CDR3 does not end in the conserved phenylalanine or tryptophan, so this is likely a read error. The rearrangement joins TRBV7-8 to TRBJ1-1; a possible D gene is TRBD1 (5 bases). The CDR3 totals 14 residues. Per the germline V gene, CDR1 is SGHVS and CDR2 is FQNEAQ. Trimming stripped 1 base from V and 4 bases from J, with 10 bases between. The CDR3 loop is CASSLDWGGTEAFV. The CDR3 coding sequence is TGTGCCAGCAGCTTAGATTGGGGGGGCACTGAAGCTTTCGTT.

A word on this clonotype: One junction end does not reproduce the germline sequence, and a read error may be involved. The V call is TRBV5-6, the J call TRBJ2-5; no clear D gene. Germline V gene data show CDR1 as SGHDT and CDR2 as YYEEEE. The CDR3 consists of 11 residues. In DNA form, the CDR3 reads TGTGCCAACAGCTTAGGAGAGACCCAGTACTTC. It yields the protein CANSLGETQYF.

The genes are TRBV28 and TRBJ2-7, with 9 nucleotides matching TRBD1. The V gene end was trimmed by 6 bases and the J gene end by 3 bases; junction bases not matched to a gene: 9. CDR3 size: 15 residues. Germline V lookup: CDR1 MDHEN, CDR2 SYDVKM. This CDR3 is CASSPGTGYYYEQYF. The DNA of the CDR3 is TGTGCCAGCAGCCCCGGGACAGGGTACTACTACGAGCAGTACTTC.

This clonotype came up a few times. CDR3 coding DNA: TGCGCCAGCAGCCAAGATAGGCGGACAACCTACGAGCAGTACTTC. As protein: CASSQDRRTTYEQYF. The V gene is TRBV4-1, the J gene TRBJ2-7; D perhaps matches TRBD1 (5 bases). The CDR3 consists of 15 residues. Trimming shortened V by 0 bases and J by 2 bases, and 11 bases separated the two germline ends. The germline V gene has CDR1 MGHRA and CDR2 YSYEKL.

This clonotype occurred a few times. V usage is TRBV7-2 and J usage is TRBJ1-5; no clear D gene. Germline lookup yields CDR1 SGHTA and CDR2 FQGNSA. V gave up 6 bases and J gave up 0 bases, with 6 bases separating them. CDR3 length: 13 amino acids. Written as DNA, the CDR3 is TGTGCCAGCAGTCTAAATAGCAATCAGCCCCAGCATTTT. Translation: CASSLNSNQPQHF.

The table lists this clonotype with a few counts. This chain links TRBV12-3 or TRBV12-4 with TRBJ2-7, with D unclear. The CDR3 loop spans 12 amino acids. Trimming removed 1 base from V and 3 bases from J, with 4 bases in between. The CDR3 nucleotides read TGTGCCAGCAGTTTAGACCACTACGAGCAGTACTTC. It translates to CASSLDHYEQYF.